The rows below give T cell receptor beta chains drawn from one sample of a study of blood T cell repertoires in COVID-19. TCRdb's table, derived via immunoSEQ multiplex PCR, lists solely in-frame clones and lacks some. The top ten hold approximately 6% of the sample, which has about 250,000 clones, around four fifths seen once. The sample was peripheral blood. The receptors were gathered from a man aged 80 or over with acute or convalescent COVID-19. Both conserved end residues are part of each CDR3. The D gene is left open where the match is weak. The listing skips clone size in some rows; elsewhere it reads once, few, many or a size class.

D gene	clone size	V gene	J gene	CDR3 protein	CDR3 DNA
TRBD1	.	TRBV27	TRBJ2-1	CASSGTGWSSYNEQFF	TGTGCCAGCAGCGGGACAGGGTGGAGCTCCTACAATGAGCAGTTCTTC
.	.	TRBV11-2	TRBJ2-1	CASSRQVFEQFF	TGTGCCAGCAGCAGACAGGTTTTTGAGCAGTTCTTC
.	once	TRBV19	TRBJ1-1	CASSVQGPVNTEAFF	TGTGCCAGTAGTGTACAGGGACCGGTGAACACTGAAGCTTTCTTT
.	few	TRBV25-1	TRBJ2-5	CASSEYKGDQETQYF	TGTGCCAGCAGTGAATATAAAGGGGACCAAGAGACCCAGTACTTC
TRBD1	.	TRBV14	TRBJ1-2	CASSQDLGAGTGDGYTF	TGTGCCAGCAGCCAAGATCTGGGAGCCGGGACAGGGGACGGCTACACCTTC
.	.	TRBV18	TRBJ2-7	CASSPGRSYEQYF	TGTGCCAGCTCACCAGGTCGGTCCTACGAGCAGTACTTC
.	.	TRBV7-9	TRBJ1-2	CASSLGTFYGYTF	TGTGCCAGCAGCCTCGGGACATTCTATGGCTACACCTTC
.	few	TRBV19	TRBJ2-2	CASTKTAGELFF	TGTGCCAGTACGAAGACAGCCGGGGAGCTGTTTTTT
.	.	TRBV11-2	TRBJ1-1	CASSLVRGDQAFF	TGTGCCAGCAGCTTAGTTAGAGGAGATCAAGCTTTCTTT
TRBD2	.	TRBV10-3	TRBJ2-3	CAIRRLAGGPTDTQYF	TGTGCCATCAGGAGACTAGCGGGGGGCCCCACAGATACGCAGTATTTT
.	.	TRBV27	TRBJ2-7	CASSLGGGSTYEQYF	TGTGCCAGCAGTTTAGGGGGCGGGTCGACCTACGAGCAGTACTTC
TRBD1	.	TRBV11-2	TRBJ2-2	CASSYRTGRNTGELFF	TGTGCCAGCAGCTACAGGACAGGGCGGAACACCGGGGAGCTGTTTTTT
.	.	TRBV7-3	TRBJ2-3	CASSVGLGNTQYF	TGTGCCAGCAGCGTCGGACTCGGGAATACGCAGTATTTT
.	.	TRBV29-1	TRBJ2-3	CSGGRDTQYF	TGCAGCGGGGGGAGAGATACGCAGTATTTT
.	.	TRBV15	TRBJ2-5	CATSRDFIETQYF	TGTGCCACCAGCAGAGATTTTATTGAGACCCAGTACTTC
.	few	TRBV5-1	TRBJ1-1	CASSRGGLRNTEAFF	TGCGCCAGCAGCCGGGGAGGGTTAAGGAACACTGAAGCTTTCTTT
TRBD2	.	TRBV6-5	TRBJ2-7	CASRRLAGGPYEQYF	TGTGCCAGCAGGAGACTAGCGGGAGGACCCTACGAGCAGTACTTC